This is a list of T cell receptor beta chains from one sample in a study of T cells expressing NK-cell markers. TCRdb re-called the 5' RACE reads; one entry per CDR3 protein, DNA not given. The sample includes about 550,000 distinct CDR3 sequences. Sequencing was done on a sample of blood T cells: a sorted CD56 or NKG2C T cell subset, CD4+ or CD8+ T cells, or bulk PBMC T cells (not recorded which). These receptors all stem from a man aged 18-30 years in good health. Both conserved end residues are part of each CDR3.

j_gene,v_gene,CDR3aa
TRBJ2-6,TRBV4-2,CASSQEGLATGANVLTF
TRBJ2-2,TRBV10-3,CAISEGSGEDTGELFF
TRBJ2-6,TRBV11-2,CASSPQLAGESGANVLTF
TRBJ1-4,TRBV7-9,CASSLGPGQRNEKLFF
TRBJ2-1,TRBV12-3/TRBV12-4,CASSSYSDGEQFF
TRBJ2-5,TRBV15,CATSRGLGLREPQYF
TRBJ2-3,TRBV10-3,CAISESKDMQDTDTQYF
TRBJ2-2,TRBV7-9,CASSLGGLRANTGELFF
TRBJ1-2,TRBV6-2/TRBV6-3,CASSFGVANYGYTF
TRBJ2-7,TRBV28,CASSYDRGDYEQYF
TRBJ2-1,TRBV7-9,CASSLVVGGTNFNEQFF
TRBJ2-6,TRBV3-1,CASSQDVVAGANVLTF
TRBJ1-4,TRBV27,CASTLDPTGNCEKLFF
TRBJ2-1,TRBV20-1,CSALVTAGWGEQFF
TRBJ2-1,TRBV2,CASEGRSGTYNEQFF
TRBJ2-7,TRBV7-6,CASSLAARQGEEQYF
TRBJ2-5,TRBV12-3/TRBV12-4,CASSRTRLAGETQYF
TRBJ1-1,TRBV7-9,CASSASGTQNTEAFF
TRBJ2-1,TRBV12-3/TRBV12-4,CASSGRDRYVDEQFF
TRBJ1-1,TRBV12-3/TRBV12-4,CASSLADRESTEAFF
TRBJ2-1,TRBV14,CASSQVYPTVGDRRRAEQFF
TRBJ2-7,TRBV12-3/TRBV12-4,CASSLQADIAYEQYF
TRBJ1-5,TRBV20-1,CSAGDRGRPGNQPQHF
TRBJ2-1,TRBV28,CASKAGGYNEQFF
TRBJ1-1,TRBV28,CASKLPSQAFF
TRBJ2-6,TRBV19,CASSMGDRGLGANVLTF
TRBJ1-2,TRBV11-1,CASSLRTGGAALNYGYTF
TRBJ2-3,TRBV29-1,CSVGDSYTQYF
TRBJ1-5,TRBV5-1,CASSPGQGASNQPQHF